The rows below give T cell receptor beta chains drawn from one sample of a study of shared clonotypes between healthy human individuals. Clones were sequenced by immunoSEQ multiplex PCR, and TCRdb holds only the in-frame ones, with some missing. The table has some 240,000 clones, 65% to 70% seen once. Sample: memory CD4+ T cells sorted from blood. The receptors were gathered from a man aged 25-40 years in good health. The conserved cysteine and the conserved F or W are not part of the CDR3 here. Fields, in order: V gene, clone size, CDR3 protein. Rows give clone size only sometimes, using once, few, many, or a class for an expanded clone.

TRBV10-3,.,AISESGGNTIY
TRBV2,many,AERGDTDTQY
TRBV27,few,ASSPYRATGVTDTQY
TRBV25-1,few,ASSSSETVMNEQF
TRBV7-8,once,ASSLVSAFSGNTIY
TRBV20-1,.,SASGWETQY
TRBV6-5,.,ASSYNSFGTGELF
TRBV28,.,ASRNPRGKETQY
TRBV19,.,ASRPPLGFEQF
TRBV10-2,.,ASRAGTTTGELF
TRBV4-1,few,ASSHTTSVSSYEQY
TRBV5-5,once,ASRSPLAPYEQY
TRBV7-4,.,ASSPGPSVETQY
TRBV5-1,few,ASSRAAGDGYT
TRBV7-2,.,ASSFVAGGFADTQY
TRBV4-3,.,ASSQAGEPYNEQF
TRBV5-5,.,ASSLAGNGPQETQY
TRBV5-1,.,ASSPQGAAEKTQY
TRBV6-5,.,ASSPRHYQETQY
TRBV6-5,few,ASSYSGTQGGNTIY
TRBV10-1,.,ASSERGSSYNEQF
TRBV2,once,ASLRGGTADTQY
TRBV6-4,.,ASSDSGTSGGQF
TRBV7-2,.,ASSFPGGVNYGYT
TRBV2,.,ASSPRGNTEAF
TRBV7-6,.,ASSSWDRDQPQH
TRBV2,.,ASSDGVRAPYNEQF
TRBV5-4,.,ASSQGGAGYEQY
TRBV7-9,.,ASSLAPFAQGAVDNEQF
TRBV28,.,ASRLGAAGFEQY
TRBV2,.,ASGSGGRNEKLF
TRBV2,few,ASSEGTGKETQY
TRBV18,.,ASSPSSQETQY
TRBV10-3,.,AISERGREYTEAF
TRBV18,.,ASSPGQPTEQY
TRBV19,.,ASSRDILSYEQY
TRBV5-4,once,ASSLPRQGGAETQY
TRBV19,.,ASSMRSGYNEQF
TRBV14,.,ASSQDWEDTQY
TRBV14,.,ASSQDLLGTGDTDTQY
TRBV11-3,.,ASSLGGWGHGEETQY
TRBV30,.,AWKSVGEQY
TRBV4-1,many,ASSQGQGGIGEKLF
TRBV6-5,.,ASSYTDRVDEQY
TRBV5-4,once,ASSLGRTYEQY
TRBV7-7,.,ASSSGSNEQY
TRBV5-5,few,ASSLEGRGETQY
TRBV7-2,.,ASSPWTTRRNLRAY
TRBV5-1,.,ASSLAGYVEAF
TRBV10-3,.,AIRQGVEQF
TRBV2,.,ASSLEVGNIQY
TRBV7-7,many,ASSRQRGGGYEQY
TRBV6-1,.,ASTPKDSEDGYT
TRBV4-1,.,ASSQGQGPLNEKLF
TRBV19,few,ASNRGWGEQF